The following is a TCR beta chain sequence with its context. The data were obtained in a study of cytomegalovirus exposure and HLA in healthy donors. PCR amplification relied on 60 Vbeta primers (plus 13 Jbeta primers). Clones were sequenced by immunoSEQ multiplex PCR, and TCRdb holds only the in-frame ones, with some missing. The data hold some 210,000 clones, with more than 75% observed a single time. CDR1 and CDR2 (germline): MDHEN, SYDVKM. This CDR3 comprises 13 residues. V shed 6 bases and J shed 2 bases, with 9 bases lying between them. Sequencing used PBMCs. The rearrangement joins TRBV28 to TRBJ2-3, with a weak D call TRBD2 (5 bases). The source is a male donor in good health and CMV-seronegative. The CDR3 region has the DNA TGTGCCAGCAGGGCGGGTTACACAGATACGCAGTATTTT. It translates to CASRAGYTDTQYF.